The 22 T cell receptor beta chains listed next were all sequenced from one sample in a study of post-analysis software for immune sequencing data. Researchers reported that TCR beta cDNA libraries carried unique molecular identifiers. MiXCR, applied by TCRdb to the PCR reads, yields one record per CDR3 protein. The sample contains roughly 800,000 distinct CDR3 sequences, less than 35% of which appear only once. Antigen specificity for these receptors is unknown. Findings of the study overall: With TRBV5-6, TRBV5-1 and TRBV20-1 included, about five TRBV segments were more frequent in patients than in controls.

The sample taken for sequencing was blood. The receptors derive from a girl aged 10 to 17 with multiple sclerosis.

Notes on this clonotype: The junction and the germline gene differ at one end; a read error may be behind it. The rearrangement links TRBV7-2 to TRBJ2-7, with 7 bases identical to TRBD2. Germline V lookup: CDR1 SGHTA, CDR2 FQGNSA. CDR3 length equals 15 residues. This CDR3 is CASGLSGGLSYEQYF. As DNA, the CDR3 is TGTGCCAGCGGCTTATCGGGAGGCCTTTCCTACGAGCAGTACTTC. The whole variable domain, filled in from reference TRBV7-2 and TRBJ2-7, reads GAGVSQSPSNKVTEKGKDVELRCDPISGHTALYWYRQSLGQGLEFLIYFQGNSAPDKSGLPSDRFSAERTGGSVSTLTIQRTQQEDSAVYLCASGLSGGLSYEQYFGPGTRLTVT.

This rearrangement joins TRBV20-1 to TRBJ2-5; TRBD1 is a possible D gene (7 bases). This CDR3 region has 13 residues. The V gene's germline CDR1 is DFQATT and CDR2 SNEGSKA (reference sequence). Trimming shortened V by 6 bases and J by 4 bases, and 15 bases separated the two germline ends. CDR3 bases: TGCAGTGCCACCCAGGGGGGAGGAGAGACCCAGTACTTC. Encoded protein: CSATQGGGETQYF.

This chain uses TRBV7-6 with TRBJ2-1; 11 nucleotides agree with TRBD2. The V segment lost 4 bases and the J segment 6 bases; nucleotides outside the gene matches: 17. Per germline, CDR1 SGHVS and CDR2 FNYEAQ. The length of the CDR3 is 19 residues. DNA for the CDR3: TGTGCCAGCAGCTCAAGCTGGCTAGGTAGCGGGAGGGACGGCAATGAGCAGTTCTTC. Protein sequence: CASSSSWLGSGRDGNEQFF.

The genes are TRBV6-2 or TRBV6-3 and TRBJ2-1; 8 nucleotides match TRBD2. Germline CDR1 reads MNHEY; CDR2 reads SVGEGT. Trimming took 6 bases from V and 4 from J; bases not matched to a gene: 8. This CDR3 is 15 amino acids long. The CDR3 here is CASSPSGLVYNEQFF. For the CDR3, the DNA is TGTGCCAGCAGCCCATCGGGACTAGTTTACAATGAGCAGTTCTTC.

This clonotype has only a few counts. The chain is built from TRBV11-2 and TRBJ2-3, with 10 bases fitting TRBD2. Germline assignment: CDR1 SGHAT and CDR2 FQNNGV. The CDR3 extends over 17 amino acids. Germline trimming cut 1 base from V and 1 base from J; bases unmatched to any gene: 5. CDR3 bases: TGTGCCAGCAGCTTAGGGGTCCTAGCGGGGGGCACAGATACGCAGTATTTT. Translation gives CASSLGVLAGGTDTQYF.

This clonotype was detected a few times. The rearrangement links TRBV3-1 to TRBJ2-1; 7 positions match TRBD2. CDR1 is LGHDT and CDR2 is YNNKEL in the germline V gene (reference sequence). The CDR3 consists of 14 residues. Trimming cost V 2 bases and J 4 bases; bases outside gene matches: 2. CDR3 sequence: CASSQPSGYNEQFF. DNA for the CDR3: TGTGCCAGCAGCCAACCTAGCGGTTACAATGAGCAGTTCTTC.

The V and J genes are TRBV5-6 and TRBJ2-1, with TRBD2 as a possible D gene (6 bases). V shed 0 bases and J shed 9 bases, with 13 bases lying between them. Germline CDR1 SGHDT, CDR2 YYEEEE. This CDR3 is built from 14 residues. CDR3 nucleotides: TGTGCCAGCAGCTTGGGCATGGGAGGCGCTGAGCAGTTCTTC. It specifies CASSLGMGGAEQFF.

The chain is built from TRBV6-5 and TRBJ2-7; no firm D call. Trimming took 5 bases from V and 4 from J, leaving 15 bases between them. Germline loops: CDR1 MNHEY, CDR2 SVGAGI. The CDR3 is made up of 14 amino acids. CDR3 residues: CASSPTAFLYEQYF. The CDR3 coding sequence is TGTGCCAGCAGTCCGACGGCGTTCCTTTACGAGCAGTACTTC.

Concerning this clonotype itself: This clone may be a read error of a much larger clone one base away. CDR3 loop: CASSQAGRRANVLTF. DNA of the CDR3: TGTGCCAGCAGCCAAGCAGGGAGGAGGGCCAACGTCCTGACTTTC. The genes are TRBV4-2 and TRBJ2-6; maybe TRBD2 (6 bases). Germline V gene data show CDR1 as LGHNA and CDR2 as YNFKEQ. This CDR3 is 15 amino acids long. The V and J ends lost 1 base and 5 bases respectively, with 9 bases between them.

The chain employs TRBV5-6 and TRBJ2-5; 9 bases are shared with TRBD1. The CDR3 length is 15 residues. Losses at the gene ends were 2 bases for V and 5 bases for J; bases not matched to a gene: 7. Germline assignment: CDR1 SGHDT and CDR2 YYEEEE. CDR3: CASSLIQGARETQYF. The CDR3 coding sequence is TGTGCCAGCAGCTTAATACAGGGGGCTCGGGAGACCCAGTACTTC.

The genes are TRBV2 and TRBJ1-5; no clear D gene. CDR1 and CDR2 (germline): SNHLY, FYNNEI. The germline V and J ends were trimmed by 7 bases and 3 bases, with 13 bases remaining between them. This CDR3 region has 14 residues. The CDR3 is CASTEGSLNQPQHF. As DNA, the CDR3 is TGTGCCAGCACTGAGGGCAGTCTCAATCAGCCCCAGCATTTT. The entire variable domain, with the rest obtained from reference TRBV2 and TRBJ1-5, is as follows: EPEVTQTPSHQVTQMGQEVILRCVPISNHLYFYWYRQILGQKVEFLVSFYNNEISEKSEIFDDQFSVERPDGSNFTLKIRSTKLEDSAMYFCASTEGSLNQPQHFGDGTRLSIL.

V and J are TRBV18 and TRBJ2-7; D call uncertain. The CDR3 has 13 amino acids. Germline V gene lookup returns CDR1 KGHSH and CDR2 LQKENI. Trimming cost V 1 base and J 2 bases, with 6 bases left between them. This CDR3 is CASSPRRAYEQYF. CDR3 sequence (DNA): TGTGCCAGCTCACCACGACGGGCCTACGAGCAGTACTTC.

The sample holds many counts of this clonotype. One end of the junction varies from germline; a read error may be responsible. The DNA for the CDR3 is TGTGCCAGCAGTTTCCGGGACAGGGCCTACGAGCAGTACTTC. This encodes CASSFRDRAYEQYF. This chain uses TRBV5-1 with TRBJ2-7, with 9 nucleotides matching TRBD1. This CDR3 comprises 14 residues. Germline CDR1 reads SGHRS; CDR2 reads YFSETQ.

CDR3 nucleotides: TGTGCCAGCAGCCAACCACCACCCACAGATACGCAGTATTTT. It translates to CASSQPPPTDTQYF. The J gene is TRBJ2-3, the V gene TRBV3-1; D not resolved. V lost 2 bases, J lost 2 bases, and 8 bases lay in between. This CDR3 comprises 14 residues. CDR1 is LGHDT and CDR2 is YNNKEL in the germline V gene (reference sequence).

This clonotype showed up just a few times. DNA for the CDR3: TGTGCCAGCAGCTTGGCCCACCGGGGTGCATACAATGAGCAGTTCTTC. It translates to CASSLAHRGAYNEQFF. The chain has TRBV5-5 and TRBJ2-1; possibly TRBD2 for D (5 bases). Germline-derived CDR1 and CDR2 are SGHKS and YYEKEE (reference sequence). The CDR3 runs 16 residues. The V and J ends lost 0 bases and 4 bases respectively, with 14 bases between them.

CDR3 DNA sequence: TGTGCCAGCAGCCAGGAATGGCATGCCGGACAGGGGAGGAATGAGCAGTTCTTC. It is translated as CASSQEWHAGQGRNEQFF. The J gene is TRBJ2-1, the V gene TRBV4-2, with 9 bases fitting TRBD1. The CDR3 sequence is 18 residues long. Germline CDR1 reads LGHNA; CDR2 reads YNFKEQ. V was pared by 3 bases and J by 7 bases, with 16 bases of the junction left unmatched.

This clonotype turned up a few times. This chain connects TRBV6-6 to TRBJ2-6; 8 nucleotides agree with TRBD1. Germline CDR1 reads MNHNY; CDR2 reads SVGAGI (reference sequence). This CDR3 is built from 15 residues. Germline trimming cut 6 bases from V and 8 bases from J; bases unmatched to any gene: 9. DNA for the CDR3: TGTGCCAGCAGCTCGACCGGACAGGGCCCCAACGTCCTGACTTTC. Its translation: CASSSTGQGPNVLTF.

The V call is TRBV20-1, the J call TRBJ2-1; 9 nucleotides align to TRBD2. CDR1 and CDR2 (germline): DFQATT, SNEGSKA (reference sequence). V dropped 0 bases and J dropped 1; count of bases not matched to a gene: 10. The CDR3 covers 18 residues. This CDR3 is CSARDGQREVPSYNEQFF. The CDR3 nucleotides are TGCAGTGCTAGAGACGGGCAGCGGGAGGTCCCTTCCTACAATGAGCAGTTCTTC.

The genes are TRBV7-9 and TRBJ2-5, with D possibly being TRBD2 (5 bases). The last part of the DNA fits TRBJ2-7 better; the J call may be wrong. This CDR3 is 16 amino acids long. Germline lookup yields CDR1 SEHNR and CDR2 FQNEAQ (reference sequence). CDR3 sequence (DNA): TGTGCCAGCAGCTCCCCGGGATCATTTACGACCTACGAGCAGTACTTC. As protein: CASSSPGSFTTYEQYF.

This clonotype has only a few counts. CDR3 in DNA: TGTGCCAGCAGTCCGGGACAGGAGTTCTCACCCCTCCACTTT. It translates to CASSPGQEFSPLHF. The rearrangement uses TRBV27 and TRBJ1-6; 8 positions agree with TRBD1. CDR3 length equals 14 residues. The ends lost 5 bases at V and 10 bases at J; junction bases unmatched: 7. Germline V gene data show CDR1 as MNHEY and CDR2 as SMNVEV (reference sequence).

The chain carries TRBV28 and TRBJ1-5; D is undetermined. Per the germline V gene, CDR1 is MDHEN and CDR2 is SYDVKM. With 8 bases removed from V and 3 bases from J, the gap between germline ends came to 8 bases. There are 12 residues in the CDR3. As DNA, the CDR3 is TGTGCCAGCGAGGCCCTCAATCAGCCCCAGCATTTT. It codes for CASEALNQPQHF.

A few counts support this clonotype. CDR3 sequence: CATSPGRDEQFF. CDR3 bases: TGTGCCACCAGCCCAGGGAGGGATGAGCAGTTCTTC. V usage is TRBV15 and J usage is TRBJ2-1, with 7 bases aligning to TRBD2. The CDR3 loop spans 12 amino acids. Germline values: CDR1 LNHNV, CDR2 YYDKDF (reference sequence). V lost 5 bases and J lost 8; bases outside the gene matches: 3.